This T cell receptor (beta chain) was captured in a study of CD8 T cells in Susac syndrome. Broader study findings: Susac-specific public clones found in total CD8+ repertoires numbered 15 to 20, and those in CD8+ TEMRA repertoires numbered about five.

CDR1 is MGHRA and CDR2 is YSYEKL in the germline V gene. The germline V and J ends were trimmed by 0 bases and 2 bases, with 17 bases remaining between them. This CDR3 has 17 residues. The diagnostic criteria for definite or probable disease, as recently defined, were met by the patients with Susac syndrome. With respect to this clonotype: Its cognate antigen is unknown.

The authors reverse transcribed roughly 0.5 to 1 ug RNA with random hexamers. TCRdb re-analysed the immunoSEQ multiplex PCR reads in MiXCR, keeping a single row per CDR3 protein. Of approximately 190,000 distinct CDR3 sequences detected, approximately 95% appear once; the ten largest clones hold approximately 0.16%. The sample was CD8+ T cells from PBMCs. The TCR sequence derives from a human donor with Susac syndrome. The chain carries TRBV4-1 and TRBJ2-7, with TRBD1 as a possible D gene (5 bases). The CDR3 bases are TGCGCCAGCAGCCAAGATCCTCCGTTGACAGAGACCTACGAGCAGTACTTC. The encoded protein is CASSQDPPLTETYEQYF.